The clone carrying this TCR beta chain occurred once. Authors' methods: From reference gene primer amplification, estimates of nucleated cell counts were derived. Profiled with immunoSEQ multiplex PCR; TCRdb holds only in-frame clones, not every one. V, J and clone size are taken as reported in that table, and D and trimming were inferred from the DNA itself. The sample lists 40,000 to 50,000 clones; over 85% were seen once. Trimming pared 6 bases from V and 1 base from J, leaving 9 bases between. The CDR3 is 13 residues long. Germline values: CDR1 KGHSH, CDR2 LQKENI. The data belong to a study of blood T cell repertoires in COVID-19. Study-level background: Italy, Spain and the United States were the sources of the convalescent and acute COVID-19 samples. PBMCs, B-cell-depleted T cells, or T cells were the source of the cDNA or gDNA that made up the material.

Sample: peripheral blood. The rearrangement uses TRBV18 and TRBJ1-1; D call uncertain. This receptor was identified in a human donor in a cohort sampled during active COVID-19. The CDR3 DNA is TGTGCCAGCTCCCCCGGTCCGAACACTGAAGCTTTCTTT. Amino acid sequence: CASSPGPNTEAFF.